The 10 T cell receptor beta chains below come from one sample, sequenced in a study of T cells in women clearing cervical HPV infection. Assay used: immunoSEQ multiplex PCR; TCRdb lists only in-frame clones, some missing. This table lists about 20,000 clones. Sequencing used blood buffy coat. The receptors originated from a woman between 18 and 75 years old with a cervical HPV16 infection that either progressed to CIN3+ or cleared (not recorded which).

According to its frequency, this clone is medium-sized. The read gets to within 3 residues of the CDR3 end, and the germline J gene fills in the rest. The rearrangement joins TRBV29-1 to TRBJ1-1, with 10 bases fitting TRBD1. Looked up from germline, CDR1 is SQVTM and CDR2 is ANQGSEA. Losses at the gene ends were 7 bases for V and 5 bases for J; bases not matched to a gene: 4. This CDR3 spans 12 amino acids. The CDR3 protein is CSAWDRGTEAFF. The CDR3 bases that were read are TGCAGCGCCTGGGACAGGGGAACTGAA.

Note on this clone: The missing CDR3 end, 3 residues past where the read stops, is filled in from the germline J gene. This rearrangement joins TRBV20-1 to TRBJ1-3; 8 bases are shared with TRBD1. The CDR3 runs 13 residues. CDR1 and CDR2 (germline): DFQATT, SNEGSKA (reference sequence). The ends lost 2 bases at V and 6 bases at J; junction bases unmatched: 3. The CDR3 bases that were read are TGCAGTGCTAGACCCCAGGGGGCAAACACC. It codes for CSARPQGANT. The whole CDR3 region reads CSARPQGANTIYF.

For this clone: Coverage ceases 3 residues before the CDR3 finishes, and the germline J gene fills in the end. The chain combines TRBV6-2 or TRBV6-3 with TRBJ1-2; D not resolved. Trimming took 4 bases from V and 5 from J, leaving 5 bases between them. CDR1 is MNHEY, CDR2 SVGEGT, per germline. The CDR3 loop spans 11 amino acids. The CDR3 bases that were read are TGTGCCAGCAGTTTCCAGTATGGC. This encodes CASSFQYG. The CDR3 in full is CASSFQYGYTF.

In the case of this clone: The CDR3 end lies 3 residues beyond the end of the read and is filled in from the germline J gene. This rearrangement joins TRBV30 to TRBJ1-6; D not certain. Deletions cut 4 bases from V and 11 bases from J, with 9 bases between. The CDR3 totals 11 residues. From germline, CDR1 is GTSNPN and CDR2 SVGIG (reference sequence). This CDR3 is CAWKLRTPLHF. The sequenced part of the CDR3 DNA is TGTGCCTGGAAATTGCGGACACCC.

The part of the CDR3 DNA that was read is TGTGCCAGCTCACGTACAGGGGGAGTAGGACAGCCC. Translated: CASSRTGGVGQP. The entire CDR3 reads CASSRTGGVGQPQHF. V and J are TRBV18 and TRBJ1-5, with TRBD1 matching 8 bases. The read terminates 3 residues ahead of where the CDR3 ends, so the germline J gene completes it. The V and J ends lost 4 bases and 7 bases, in that order; junction bases with no gene match: 9. The V gene's germline CDR1 is KGHSH and CDR2 LQKENI. The CDR3 contains 15 residues.

The sequenced part of the CDR3 DNA is TGTGCCAGCGCGAGACAGCCCAACACTGAA. It codes for CASARQPNTE. The whole CDR3 region reads CASARQPNTEAFF. The chain couples TRBV7-6 to TRBJ1-1; D perhaps matches TRBD1 (5 bases). The read comes to an end 3 residues before the CDR3 does, leaving the germline J gene to fill in the end. V was cut by 8 bases and J by 2 bases, with 12 bases left in between. This CDR3 has 13 amino acids. The V gene's germline CDR1 is SGHVS and CDR2 FNYEAQ.

On this clone itself: The read ends 3 residues shy of where the CDR3 ends; the end is completed using the germline J gene. V gene TRBV5-1 combines with J gene TRBJ1-1; D is perhaps TRBD1 (5 bases). Germline CDR1 reads SGHRS; CDR2 reads YFSETQ. V lost 2 bases and J lost 5, with 10 bases in between. The CDR3 loop spans 13 amino acids. The CDR3 sequence: CASSFREGTEAFF. The part of the CDR3 DNA that was read is TGCGCCAGCAGCTTCAGGGAAGGTACTGAA.

Regarding this clone: The sequenced fragment ends 3 residues before the CDR3 boundary, so the rest is inferred from the germline J gene. V is TRBV6-2 or TRBV6-3 and J is TRBJ2-1, with TRBD2 matching over 8 bases. The V segment lost 8 bases and the J segment 3 bases; nucleotides outside the gene matches: 9. Germline V gene data show CDR1 as MNHEY and CDR2 as SVGEGT. The CDR3 sequence is 15 residues long. The CDR3 here is CASDEGSGIYNEQFF. The CDR3 bases that were read are TGTGCCAGCGACGAAGGTAGCGGGATCTACAATGAG.

Regarding this clone: The observed sequence ends 3 residues before the CDR3 terminus, with the missing tail filled in from the germline J gene. The V gene is TRBV7-6, the J gene TRBJ1-2, with 9 bases aligning to TRBD1. The CDR3 spans 14 residues. Germline CDR1 and CDR2: SGHVS and FNYEAQ. This chain's CDR3 is CASSSAGTGQGYTF. The CDR3 bases that were read are TGTGCCAGCAGCTCTGCCGGGACAGGGCAAGGC.

About this clone: Sequencing ends 3 residues short of the CDR3 end; the germline J gene provides the rest. The chain combines TRBV20-1 with TRBJ2-3, with 11 positions matching TRBD2. CDR3 size: 15 residues. The V gene end was trimmed by 5 bases and the J gene end by 6 bases; junction bases not matched to a gene: 10. Germline CDR1 DFQATT, CDR2 SNEGSKA (reference sequence). CDR3 sequence: CSAHLLAGVGDTQYF. The part of the CDR3 DNA that was read is TGCAGTGCTCACCTACTAGCGGGGGTGGGGGATACG.